These 16 T cell receptor beta chains share one sample of origin, sequenced in a study of shared clonotypes between healthy human individuals. The repertoire was sequenced with immunoSEQ multiplex PCR; TCRdb's copy has only in-frame clones and lacks some. This table holds millions of clones, approximately 90% found once. Sequenced input: naive CD4+ T cells sorted from blood. As for subset: CD45RA+ positively selected. These receptors were obtained from a man aged 18 to 29 in good health.

This chain links TRBV19 with TRBJ2-1, with TRBD2 matching over 11 bases. The CDR3 runs to 21 residues. Germline trimming cut 7 bases from V and 0 bases from J; bases unmatched to any gene: 20. Germline lookup yields CDR1 LNHDA and CDR2 SQIVND (reference sequence). The CDR3 DNA reads as TGTGCCAGTAAGAGGGGGGTGCTGACTAGCGGGACCGATAGCTCCTACAATGAGCAGTTCTTC. This sequence encodes CASKRGVLTSGTDSSYNEQFF.

The genes are TRBV5-4 and TRBJ2-2, with D possibly TRBD2 on 5 matching bases. This CDR3 has 15 residues. Germline CDR1 SGHNT, CDR2 YYREEE (reference sequence). With 0 bases removed from V and 3 bases from J, the gap between germline ends came to 9 bases. This CDR3 reads CASSLAGIDTGELFF. DNA of the CDR3: TGTGCCAGCAGCTTGGCGGGAATAGACACCGGGGAGCTGTTTTTT.

The chain is built from TRBV27 and TRBJ2-5; D remains ambiguous. V was cut by 6 bases and J by 2 bases, with 13 bases left in between. The CDR3 contains 14 residues. Germline assignment: CDR1 MNHEY and CDR2 SMNVEV (reference sequence). The CDR3 spells CASRPRAGQETQYF. Written as DNA, the CDR3 is TGTGCCAGCAGACCCCGGGCAGGACAAGAGACCCAGTACTTC.

The CDR3 is CASSILRGTSTDTQYF. Here the CDR3 DNA reads TGTGCCAGTAGTATTCTGCGGGGGACTAGCACAGATACGCAGTATTTT. This chain links TRBV19 with TRBJ2-3, with 7 bases matching TRBD2. This CDR3 comprises 16 residues. CDR1 is LNHDA and CDR2 is SQIVND in the germline V gene (reference sequence). Losses at the gene ends were 3 bases for V and 0 bases for J; bases not matched to a gene: 6.

The chain employs TRBV9 and TRBJ1-3, with no clear D. The CDR3 runs 15 residues. The V and J ends lost 0 bases and 0 bases respectively, with 7 bases between them. The germline gives CDR1 SGDLS, CDR2 YYNGEE. This CDR3 reads CASSVDTHSGNTIYF. The CDR3 bases are TGTGCCAGCAGCGTAGACACCCACTCTGGAAACACCATATATTTT.

This chain joins TRBV7-2 and TRBJ2-7; D ambiguous. Deletions cut 1 base from V and 2 bases from J, with 12 bases between. The CDR3 has 15 amino acids. CDR1 is SGHTA, CDR2 FQGNSA, per germline. The CDR3 nucleotides read TGTGCCAGCAGCTTAGTAGCCACCTCCCCCTACGAGCAGTACTTC. It is translated as CASSLVATSPYEQYF.

V usage is TRBV7-2 and J usage is TRBJ2-1; 9 nucleotides agree with TRBD2. Per germline, CDR1 SGHTA and CDR2 FQGNSA. The CDR3 has 14 residues. V lost 5 bases, J lost 7 bases, and 6 bases stayed unmatched. The CDR3 region has the DNA TGTGCCAGCAGCCGTAGCGGGAGAAGAAATGAGCAGTTCTTC. Translation: CASSRSGRRNEQFF.

J is TRBJ1-2 and V is TRBV19; D is ambiguous. Germline V CDR1 and CDR2: LNHDA, SQIVND (reference sequence). V was clipped by 3 bases and J by 5 bases, with 10 bases between them. The CDR3 runs to 13 residues. In nucleotides, the CDR3 is TGTGCCAGTAGTATGGGGATCTTTTATGGCTACACCTTC. Protein: CASSMGIFYGYTF.

This chain's CDR3 is CASSTPDRQVEAFF. The CDR3 nucleotides are TGTGCCAGCTCAACGCCGGACAGGCAGGTTGAAGCTTTCTTT. J is TRBJ1-1 and V is TRBV18; 7 bases map to TRBD1. Germline CDR1 reads KGHSH; CDR2 reads LQKENI. CDR3 length: 14 amino acids. Trimming removed 5 bases from V and 7 bases from J; junction bases left unmatched: 10.

This rearrangement joins TRBV7-2 to TRBJ2-1, with D possibly matching TRBD1 (5 bases). Germline V gives CDR1 SGHTA, CDR2 FQGNSA. The CDR3 runs 15 residues. V lost 1 base to trimming and J lost 6 bases, with 13 bases between them. CDR3 in DNA: TGTGCCAGCAGCTTAGAGATGTCAGGGCCCAATGAGCAGTTCTTC. The encoded protein is CASSLEMSGPNEQFF.

This clone was seen a few times. At the DNA level, this CDR3 is encoded by other sequences in the same sample as well. The chain joins TRBV6-5 to TRBJ1-1, with 7 bases that match TRBD1. The germline gives CDR1 MNHEY, CDR2 SVGAGI. The CDR3 spans 15 residues. The trim removed 0 bases at V and 4 bases at J, leaving 5 bases unmatched. The DNA of the CDR3 is TGTGCCAGCAGTTACTCCCGACAGGGCCGCACTGAAGCTTTCTTT. Its translation: CASSYSRQGRTEAFF.

This chain joins TRBV15 and TRBJ1-4, with a tentative D call TRBD1 (5 bases). The CDR3 runs 16 residues. CDR1 LNHNV and CDR2 YYDKDF come from the germline V gene (reference sequence). Trimming removed 0 bases at V and 8 bases at J, with 16 bases between. DNA of the CDR3: TGTGCCACCAGCAGAGATCGGGGAAGGGGAGAGGAAAAACTGTTTTTT. Translated, it gives CATSRDRGRGEEKLFF. The entire variable domain, with the rest obtained from reference TRBV15 and TRBJ1-4, is as follows: DAMVIQNPRYQVTQFGKPVTLSCSQTLNHNVMYWYQQKSSQAPKLLFHYYDKDFNNEADTPDNFQSRRPNTSFCFLDIRSPGLGDTAMYLCATSRDRGRGEEKLFFGSGTQLSVL.

J is TRBJ2-7 and V is TRBV2; perhaps D is TRBD1 or TRBD2 (5 bases each). V was pared by 7 bases and J by 7 bases, with 20 bases between. The germline V gene has CDR1 SNHLY and CDR2 FYNNEI. CDR3 size: 14 residues. The CDR3 DNA reads TGTGCCAGCATCCGGGACGGACGGTCTGTTGAGCAGTACTTC. Its protein product is CASIRDGRSVEQYF.

This chain connects TRBV7-3 to TRBJ2-3, with D perhaps assigned TRBD1 or TRBD2 (6 bases each). The CDR3 has 14 amino acids. The V end lost 5 bases, the J end lost 1 base, and 10 bases lay between the germline ends. The V gene's germline CDR1 is SGHTA and CDR2 FQGTGA. The DNA of the CDR3 is TGTGCCAGCAGCGGGGGCGGGGGCACAGATACGCAGTATTTT. It codes for CASSGGGGTDTQYF.

The chain carries TRBV6-5 and TRBJ1-1; 11 positions match TRBD1. This CDR3 is built from 15 residues. V lost 5 bases to trimming and J lost 5 bases; unmatched junction nucleotides: 7. CDR1 and CDR2 from the germline V gene are MNHEY and SVGAGI. CDR3 amino acids: CASSRGQGAWTEAFF. The CDR3 nucleotides read TGTGCCAGCAGTCGCGGACAGGGGGCCTGGACTGAAGCTTTCTTT.

The CDR3 region has the DNA TGTGCCAGCGCCACCGGGACACCCAATGAGCAGTTCTTC. It is translated as CASATGTPNEQFF. J is TRBJ2-1 and V is TRBV7-2, with D perhaps TRBD1 (6 bases). CDR1 and CDR2 (germline): SGHTA, FQGNSA. The CDR3 contains 13 residues. Trimming took off 8 bases at V and 6 bases at J, with 14 bases between the two ends.